The 25 T cell receptor beta chains below were found in one sample sequenced in a study of graft-versus-host responses after intestinal transplantation. The method was immunoSEQ multiplex PCR; TCRdb's version includes in-frame clones alone and lacks a portion of them. Among around 37,000 clones listed, around 83% were seen once. Sequences were derived from PBMCs, sampled about 38 months after transplant. Receptors originate from a human patient who received an intestinal transplant, so some T cells may come from the graft donor.

The chain is built from TRBV5-1 and TRBJ2-1, with D tentatively TRBD2 (5 bases). CDR1 is SGHRS and CDR2 is YFSETQ in the germline V gene. CDR3 length: 13 amino acids. Trimming left V 0 bases short and J 10 bases short, with 11 bases between. CDR3 in DNA: TGCGCCAGCAGCTTGGCTGATACGGGAGAGCAGTTCTTC. As protein: CASSLADTGEQFF.

V and J are TRBV6-1 and TRBJ2-7; a weak D match, TRBD1 (5 bases). V was clipped by 4 bases and J by 0 bases, with 13 bases between them. The CDR3 is made up of 15 amino acids. Germline CDR1 reads MNHNS; CDR2 reads SASEGT. The chain's CDR3 is CASSASQVTSYEQYF. The CDR3 nucleotides are TGTGCCAGCAGTGCCTCACAGGTTACCTCCTACGAGCAGTACTTC.

This clone was detected only once. This chain links TRBV27 with TRBJ1-4; tentative D call: TRBD1 (6 bases). Per germline, CDR1 MNHEY and CDR2 SMNVEV (reference sequence). The CDR3 is 15 residues long. Trimming left V 4 bases short and J 5 bases short, with 14 bases between. CDR3: CASSSTRGGNEKLFF. The CDR3 DNA sequence: TGTGCCAGCAGTTCCACTCGAGGGGGGAATGAAAAACTGTTTTTT.

This chain connects TRBV9 to TRBJ2-7; TRBD1 aligns across 8 bases. The length of the CDR3 is 15 residues. CDR1 and CDR2 (germline): SGDLS, YYNGEE. V lost 3 bases and J lost 3; bases outside the gene matches: 8. The CDR3 DNA follows: TGTGCCAGCAGCGGCCGGGACAGGCCGATCTACGAGCAGTACTTC. This encodes CASSGRDRPIYEQYF.

The rearrangement links TRBV9 to TRBJ2-7, with D unclear. Germline V CDR1 and CDR2: SGDLS, YYNGEE. This CDR3 region has 14 residues. V lost 4 bases, J lost 0 bases, and 11 bases lay in between. This CDR3 is CASSPDTSSYEQYF. In DNA form, the CDR3 reads TGTGCCAGCAGCCCTGACACCTCCTCCTACGAGCAGTACTTC.

The chain links TRBV5-1 to TRBJ1-2; a weak D match, TRBD1 (6 bases). The V end was cut by 4 bases, the J end by 8 bases, with 12 bases between. Germline loops: CDR1 SGHRS, CDR2 YFSETQ. The CDR3 is made up of 12 amino acids. The CDR3 DNA reads TGCGCCAGCAGCCCACAGGGTCGGGGCTACACCTTC. Translation: CASSPQGRGYTF. The full variable domain, completed using reference TRBV5-1 and TRBJ1-2, is KAGVTQTPRYLIKTRGQQVTLSCSPISGHRSVSWYQQTPGQGLQFLFEYFSETQRNKGNFPGRFSGRQFSNSRSEMNVSTLELGDSALYLCASSPQGRGYTFGSGTRLTVV.

In regard to this clone: The CDR3 carries no conserved terminal phenylalanine or tryptophan, so it likely arises from a read error. The chain employs TRBV9 and TRBJ1-1; D remains ambiguous. V was trimmed by 1 base and J by 2 bases, leaving 12 bases between them. Germline V gene lookup returns CDR1 SGDLS and CDR2 YYNGEE. CDR3 length: 15 amino acids. CDR3 DNA sequence: TGTGCCAGCAGCGTATATCCCTCCTTTAACACTGAAGCTTTCCTT. Protein: CASSVYPSFNTEAFL.

The chain joins TRBV6-5 to TRBJ1-1; D call uncertain. The CDR3 runs 15 residues. V was shortened by 2 bases and J by 6 bases, with 16 bases between the two germline ends. Germline values: CDR1 MNHEY, CDR2 SVGAGI. In DNA, the CDR3 is TGTGCCAGCAGTTACGGTCGGGTCAGAAACGCTGAAGCTTTCTTT. Translated: CASSYGRVRNAEAFF.

The chain uses TRBV5-4 and TRBJ2-3, with no clear D. Trimming cost V 4 bases and J 5 bases, with 8 bases left between them. The CDR3 has 12 residues. CDR1 SGHNT and CDR2 YYREEE come from the germline V gene (reference sequence). CDR3 sequence: CASSPQGDTQYF. CDR3 in DNA: TGTGCCAGCAGCCCGCAAGGAGATACGCAGTATTTT.

This clone is categorized as medium-sized. The rearrangement uses TRBV6-1 and TRBJ1-5, with 9 bases aligning to TRBD1. The trim removed 4 bases at V and 6 bases at J, leaving 4 bases unmatched. The CDR3 has 14 residues. Germline loops: CDR1 MNHNS, CDR2 SASEGT. The CDR3 coding sequence is TGTGCCAGCAGTGGGACAGGGGAGAGTCAGCCCCAGCATTTT. This translates into CASSGTGESQPQHF.

The V gene is TRBV9, the J gene TRBJ2-5; a possible D gene is TRBD2 (6 bases). The DNA end favors TRBJ2-7, so the J call may be wrong. This CDR3 region has 15 residues. From germline, CDR1 is SGDLS and CDR2 YYNGEE. CDR3 loop: CASSVGGESSYEQYF. CDR3 bases: TGTGCCAGCAGCGTAGGGGGGGAGAGCTCCTACGAGCAGTACTTC.

The rearrangement joins TRBV4-1 to TRBJ1-2; TRBD1 agrees at 7 bases. The CDR3 length is 15 residues. The J segment lost 2 bases and the V segment lost 1 base, leaving 4 bases of the junction unmatched. Germline CDR1 reads MGHRA; CDR2 reads YSYEKL. CDR3 loop: CASSQGAGGNYGYTF. For the CDR3, the DNA is TGCGCCAGCAGCCAAGGTGCAGGGGGGAACTATGGCTACACCTTC.

In this sample, this clone turned up once. This chain joins TRBV2 and TRBJ2-7, with 9 bases fitting TRBD2. Unmatched junction bases numbered 9, after V lost 8 bases and J lost 4 bases. Germline lookup yields CDR1 SNHLY and CDR2 FYNNEI. The CDR3 covers 14 residues. The chain's CDR3 is CASLSTAGGYEQYF. CDR3 nucleotides: TGTGCCAGCCTGTCGACCGCGGGAGGGTACGAGCAGTACTTC.

This clone showed up just a few times. This chain connects TRBV28 to TRBJ1-4; 7 bases line up with TRBD1. Trimming took 6 bases from V and 12 from J; bases not matched to a gene: 7. The length of the CDR3 is 12 residues. Germline-derived CDR1 and CDR2 are MDHEN and SYDVKM. CDR3 region: CASRKGAGELFF. The CDR3 DNA is TGTGCCAGCAGGAAGGGGGCCGGGGAACTGTTTTTT.

This sequence joins TRBV27 and TRBJ2-6, with D possibly being TRBD1 (5 bases). The V gene lost 5 bases and the J gene lost 0 bases, with 11 bases spanning the gap. The CDR3 length is 16 residues. From germline, CDR1 is MNHEY and CDR2 SMNVEV (reference sequence). CDR3 protein: CASSPLRGSGANVLTF. The CDR3 DNA follows: TGTGCCAGCAGTCCCCTTAGGGGCTCTGGGGCCAACGTCCTGACTTTC.

The V call is TRBV27, the J call TRBJ1-4; D might be TRBD1 (5 bases). The CDR3 totals 16 residues. V gave up 8 bases and J gave up 6 bases, with 22 bases separating them. CDR1 is MNHEY, CDR2 SMNVEV, per germline (reference sequence). The CDR3 loop reads CASALSMGRGDEKLFF. The CDR3 coding sequence is TGTGCCAGCGCCCTAAGCATGGGACGGGGGGATGAAAAACTGTTTTTT.

The gene calls are TRBV7-6 and TRBJ2-1; D is uncertain. Germline V gene data show CDR1 as SGHVS and CDR2 as FNYEAQ. The CDR3 covers 17 residues. The V end was cut by 1 base, the J end by 0 bases, with 13 bases between. DNA for the CDR3: TGTGCCAGCAGCTTAGAGATGTCCTCGAGCTCCTACAATGAGCAGTTCTTC. The encoded protein is CASSLEMSSSSYNEQFF.

The gene calls are TRBV29-1 and TRBJ1-1, with D perhaps matching TRBD1 (6 bases). This CDR3 spans 13 amino acids. Between the trimmed V and J ends, which lost 5 bases and 2 bases, there was a span of 12 bases. CDR1 and CDR2 (germline): SQVTM, ANQGSEA. The CDR3 DNA follows: TGCAGCGTTCAACAGGGCGGTAACACTGAAGCTTTCTTT. It encodes CSVQQGGNTEAFF.

This sequence joins TRBV7-9 and TRBJ2-3; 7 positions match TRBD2. Germline V gene data show CDR1 as SEHNR and CDR2 as FQNEAQ (reference sequence). CDR3 length: 15 residues. The trim removed 3 bases at V and 2 bases at J, leaving 5 bases unmatched. The CDR3 region has the DNA TGTGCCAGCAGCTTCATCCGGGAGGTCACAGATACGCAGTATTTT. Amino acids: CASSFIREVTDTQYF.

CDR3 nucleotides: TGTGCCAGCAGTGAAGGTAGGGGGTATTATAGCAATCAGCCCCAGCATTTT. It encodes CASSEGRGYYSNQPQHF. The chain couples TRBV2 to TRBJ1-5; tentatively, D is TRBD1 (6 bases). CDR3 length: 17 residues. The V and J ends lost 1 base and 0 bases respectively, with 13 bases between them. Germline V CDR1 and CDR2: SNHLY, FYNNEI.

The chain employs TRBV29-1 and TRBJ1-1; TRBD1 is a possible D gene (5 bases). Per the germline V gene, CDR1 is SQVTM and CDR2 is ANQGSEA. This CDR3 is built from 14 residues. Trimming left V 4 bases short and J 6 bases short, with 18 bases between. CDR3 residues: CSVVPLIGTAEAFF. The DNA for the CDR3 is TGCAGCGTTGTACCCTTGATCGGGACCGCTGAAGCTTTCTTT.

The V and J genes are TRBV16 and TRBJ1-1, with D hard to call. Trimming stripped 0 bases from V and 0 bases from J, with 8 bases between. Germline V gene data show CDR1 as KGHSY and CDR2 as FQNENV. This CDR3 spans 15 amino acids. CDR3 protein: CASSQSAAMNTEAFF. CDR3 DNA sequence: TGTGCCAGCAGCCAATCCGCGGCGATGAACACTGAAGCTTTCTTT.

The V gene is TRBV5-1, the J gene TRBJ1-2; 9 bases are a match to TRBD1. The V segment lost 4 bases and the J segment 2 bases; nucleotides outside the gene matches: 12. From germline, CDR1 is SGHRS and CDR2 YFSETQ. The CDR3 is 17 amino acids. The CDR3 sequence is CASSEGQGPAKNYGYTF. The CDR3 DNA is TGCGCCAGCAGCGAGGGACAGGGTCCCGCTAAGAACTATGGCTACACCTTC.

The chain links TRBV28 to TRBJ1-5, with TRBD1 matching 7 bases. Germline values: CDR1 MDHEN, CDR2 SYDVKM. The CDR3 extends over 21 amino acids. V dropped 2 bases and J dropped 0; count of bases not matched to a gene: 19. The CDR3 region is CASSLGVQGQLFLYSNQPQHF. The CDR3 DNA reads as TGTGCCAGCAGTTTAGGGGTCCAGGGACAGCTCTTTCTCTATAGCAATCAGCCCCAGCATTTT.

V usage is TRBV30 and J usage is TRBJ1-1; 10 bases line up with TRBD1. The germline gives CDR1 GTSNPN, CDR2 SVGIG (reference sequence). After removal of 5 bases from V and 10 bases from J, the junction contained 10 bases not matched to a gene. The CDR3 extends over 13 amino acids. The CDR3 spells CAWARDRGGLAFF. The CDR3 DNA reads as TGTGCCTGGGCAAGGGACAGGGGTGGTTTAGCTTTCTTT.